The 21 T cell receptor beta chains below were found in one sample sequenced in a study of blood T cell repertoires in COVID-19. Assay: immunoSEQ multiplex PCR; the TCRdb copy retains only in-frame clones and omits some. This repertoire shows 120,000 to 150,000 clones, approximately 88% found once; its top ten account for about 5.1%. The specimen was peripheral blood. These receptors were obtained from a human donor in a cohort sampled during active COVID-19.

The chain is built from TRBV6-2 or TRBV6-3 and TRBJ2-5; D perhaps matches TRBD1 (5 bases). V was cut by 5 bases and J by 1 base, with 11 bases left in between. CDR3 length equals 14 residues. CDR1 MNHEY and CDR2 SVGEGT come from the germline V gene. The CDR3 loop is CASSTRTFQETQYF. CDR3 nucleotides: TGTGCCAGCAGTACAAGGACATTCCAAGAGACCCAGTACTTC.

This chain uses TRBV25-1 with TRBJ2-1, with 8 bases aligning to TRBD1. The J segment lost 5 bases and the V segment lost 3 bases, leaving 6 bases of the junction unmatched. The CDR3 runs to 15 residues. In germline, CDR1 is MGHDK, CDR2 SYGVNS. The chain's CDR3 is CASSDGTGWNNEQFF. The CDR3, as DNA: TGTGCCAGCAGTGATGGGACAGGATGGAACAATGAGCAGTTCTTC. Full variable domain (outside the CDR3, taken from reference TRBV25-1 and TRBJ2-1): EADIYQTPRYLVIGTGKKITLECSQTMGHDKMYWYQQDPGMELHLIHYSYGVNSTEKGDLSSESTVSRIRTEHFPLTLESARPSHTSQYLCASSDGTGWNNEQFFGPGTRLTVL.

The gene calls are TRBV6-5 and TRBJ2-2; maybe TRBD1 (6 bases). CDR1 MNHEY and CDR2 SVGAGI come from the germline V gene. Trimming cost V 6 bases and J 1 base, with 12 bases left between them. The CDR3 is made up of 15 amino acids. CDR3 sequence reads: CASRIQGGNTGELFF. In DNA, the CDR3 is TGTGCCAGCAGGATACAGGGTGGGAACACCGGGGAGCTGTTTTTT.

The chain links TRBV3-1 (or the pseudogene TRBV3-2) to TRBJ2-3; TRBD2 aligns across 7 bases. The CDR3 is 15 residues long. The junction had 8 bases not matched to a gene; V was cut back by 4 bases and J by 4 bases. The germline CDR1 and CDR2 sequences are LGHDT and YNNKEL (reference sequence). DNA for the CDR3: TGTGCCAGCAGCCTAGGACTAGTTGGGTCAGATACGCAGTATTTT. Translated: CASSLGLVGSDTQYF.

The V call is TRBV5-4, the J call TRBJ2-5, with 12 positions matching TRBD2. Germline CDR1 and CDR2: SGHNT and YYREEE (reference sequence). CDR3 length: 15 residues. Trimming cost V 2 bases and J 4 bases; bases outside gene matches: 3. The CDR3 spells CASSLQTSGGETQYF. As DNA, the CDR3 is TGTGCCAGCAGCTTACAGACTAGCGGGGGAGAGACCCAGTACTTC.

This clone appeared a single time. The V call is TRBV7-3, the J call TRBJ2-1; 7 positions match TRBD1. Germline V gene sequence: CDR1 SGHTA, CDR2 FQGTGA. V was pared by 5 bases and J by 5 bases, with 9 bases of the junction left unmatched. The CDR3 loop spans 15 amino acids. CDR3 region: CASSPTGARDNEQFF. CDR3 DNA: TGTGCCAGCAGCCCAACAGGGGCTCGCGACAATGAGCAGTTCTTC.

This clone came up a few times. The chain employs TRBV19 and TRBJ1-2, with D unclear. Trimming pared 4 bases from V and 4 bases from J, leaving 10 bases between. Per germline, CDR1 LNHDA and CDR2 SQIVND (reference sequence). CDR3 length: 13 amino acids. The CDR3: CASSSQAPYGYTF. CDR3 bases: TGTGCCAGTAGTAGTCAGGCCCCCTATGGCTACACCTTC. Filled out from reference TRBV19 and TRBJ1-2, the complete variable domain reads DGGITQSPKYLFRKEGQNVTLSCEQNLNHDAMYWYRQDPGQGLRLIYYSQIVNDFQKGDIAEGYSVSREKKESFPLTVTSAQKNPTAFYLCASSSQAPYGYTFGSGTRLTVV.

This chain uses TRBV28 with TRBJ1-1; TRBD1 matches 9 bases. This CDR3 region has 19 residues. V shed 8 bases, J shed 0 bases, and the junction held 19 bases outside the gene matches. Germline CDR1 MDHEN, CDR2 SYDVKM. The CDR3, as DNA: TGTGCCAGCCCTCCACAGGGGGCGGGGAGGGGGTTAATGAACACTGAAGCTTTCTTT. Translated, it gives CASPPQGAGRGLMNTEAFF.

The chain carries TRBV5-1 and TRBJ2-1, with TRBD2 identical over 9 bases. This CDR3 has 19 amino acids. Trimming at V came to 1 base and at J to 6 bases, leaving 17 bases not matched to a gene. Per germline, CDR1 SGHRS and CDR2 YFSETQ. Written as DNA, the CDR3 is TGCGCCAGCAGCTTGTCAGCACCGGGACTAGCCGGTCTACGCAATGAGCAGTTCTTC. It translates to CASSLSAPGLAGLRNEQFF.

The V gene is TRBV7-2, the J gene TRBJ2-5; the D gene is possibly TRBD2 (6 bases). The CDR3 covers 15 residues. Germline lookup yields CDR1 SGHTA and CDR2 FQGNSA. V shed 1 base and J shed 1 base, with 10 bases lying between them. The CDR3 DNA reads TGTGCCAGCAGCTTAGACGGGGGACCCCAAGAGACCCAGTACTTC. Translation gives CASSLDGGPQETQYF.

The chain uses TRBV7-9 and TRBJ1-3; TRBD1 aligns across 7 bases. The CDR3 consists of 13 residues. CDR1 is SEHNR and CDR2 is FQNEAQ in the germline V gene (reference sequence). After removal of 4 bases from V and 8 bases from J, the junction contained 5 bases not matched to a gene. The CDR3: CASSSDREHTIYF. In DNA, the CDR3 is TGTGCCAGCAGCTCAGACAGGGAGCACACCATATATTTT. Full variable domain (missing parts from reference TRBV7-9 and TRBJ1-3): DTGVSQNPRHKITKRGQNVTFRCDPISEHNRLYWYRQTLGQGPEFLTYFQNEAQLEKSRLLSDRFSAERPKGSFSTLEIQRTEQGDSAMYLCASSSDREHTIYFGEGSWLTVV.

This clone was seen once. The chain joins TRBV18 to TRBJ2-4; possible D gene TRBD2, 5 bases. The CDR3 consists of 17 residues. Germline CDR1 KGHSH, CDR2 LQKENI. Between the trimmed V and J ends, which lost 8 bases and 0 bases, there was a span of 20 bases. The CDR3 DNA reads as TGTGCCAGCCCAGGTAAGCGGATCCCATTAGCCAAAAACATTCAGTACTTC. It specifies CASPGKRIPLAKNIQYF.

There are a few counts of this clone. This sequence joins TRBV2 and TRBJ1-1; D possibly corresponds to TRBD1 (6 bases). Trimming took 6 bases from V and 1 from J, leaving 12 bases between them. The V gene's germline CDR1 is SNHLY and CDR2 FYNNEI. The CDR3 runs 14 residues. Here the CDR3 DNA reads TGTGCCAGCAGCCCCGCCAGGGGGAACACTGAAGCTTTCTTT. Translating it yields CASSPARGNTEAFF.

The chain joins TRBV19 to TRBJ1-2; D perhaps matches TRBD1 (6 bases). Germline assignment: CDR1 LNHDA and CDR2 SQIVND (reference sequence). V lost 3 bases to trimming and J lost 7 bases, with 15 bases between them. This CDR3 comprises 14 residues. The CDR3 loop reads CASSILGHGRGYTF. The CDR3 region has the DNA TGTGCCAGTAGTATTTTGGGACACGGTCGTGGCTACACCTTC. Variable domain in full (rest from reference TRBV19 and TRBJ1-2): DGGITQSPKYLFRKEGQNVTLSCEQNLNHDAMYWYRQDPGQGLRLIYYSQIVNDFQKGDIAEGYSVSREKKESFPLTVTSAQKNPTAFYLCASSILGHGRGYTFGSGTRLTVV.

The rearrangement joins TRBV5-1 to TRBJ2-7, with 10 bases matching TRBD2. The germline CDR1 and CDR2 sequences are SGHRS and YFSETQ. Trimming cost V 0 bases and J 6 bases; bases outside gene matches: 6. This CDR3 has 15 amino acids. Here the CDR3 reads CASSLAVSGGREQYF. DNA of the CDR3: TGCGCCAGCAGCTTGGCCGTTAGCGGGGGGCGCGAGCAGTACTTC.

The CDR3 sequence: CASSFDPLSSYNSPLHF. The DNA for the CDR3 is TGTGCCAGCAGCTTCGATCCATTGAGCTCCTATAATTCACCCCTCCACTTT. This sequence joins TRBV5-5 and TRBJ1-6, with D hard to call. V was clipped by 2 bases and J by 0 bases, with 12 bases between them. Germline lookup yields CDR1 SGHKS and CDR2 YYEKEE (reference sequence). The CDR3 covers 17 residues.

The chain recombines TRBV20-1 with TRBJ2-3, with D possibly TRBD2 on 5 matching bases. Germline V gene lookup returns CDR1 DFQATT and CDR2 SNEGSKA (reference sequence). CDR3 length: 17 amino acids. V was clipped by 3 bases and J by 0 bases, with 19 bases between them. In DNA form, the CDR3 reads TGCAGTGCTAGTGGTGTCGGTTCGAGCGGAAGCACAGATACGCAGTATTTT. Translation: CSASGVGSSGSTDTQYF.

The V and J genes are TRBV6-6 and TRBJ2-7; tentatively, D is TRBD1 (6 bases). The CDR3 consists of 18 residues. Trimming pared 5 bases from V and 2 bases from J, leaving 25 bases between. CDR1 and CDR2 from the germline V gene are MNHNY and SVGAGI (reference sequence). The CDR3 DNA sequence: TGTGCCAGCAGTCCGCTTTTCGACACAGGGTCTACAACCTACGAGCAGTACTTC. This codes for CASSPLFDTGSTTYEQYF.

The V and J genes are TRBV6-5 and TRBJ2-3; D might be TRBD2 (6 bases). The ends were cut back, 6 bases at V and 2 bases at J, with 12 bases in the middle. This CDR3 is 14 amino acids long. CDR1 and CDR2 (germline): MNHEY, SVGAGI. CDR3 residues: CASRLGGLTDTQYF. DNA for the CDR3: TGTGCCAGCAGATTGGGGGGACTCACAGATACGCAGTATTTT.

V and J are TRBV5-6 and TRBJ2-3, with D hard to call. With 6 bases removed from V and 4 bases from J, the gap between germline ends came to 18 bases. CDR1 SGHDT and CDR2 YYEEEE come from the germline V gene. This CDR3 spans 15 amino acids. The CDR3 here is CASNRLLFHSDTQYF. The CDR3 DNA is TGTGCCAGCAACCGTTTACTTTTTCATTCAGATACGCAGTATTTT.

This chain links TRBV2 with TRBJ1-4; 8 positions match TRBD1. Per the germline V gene, CDR1 is SNHLY and CDR2 is FYNNEI. This CDR3 spans 15 amino acids. With V trimmed by 6 bases and J by 0 bases, 3 bases remained unmatched. Written as DNA, the CDR3 is TGTGCCAGCAGCATACAGGGGGCAACTAATGAAAAACTGTTTTTT. This gives the protein CASSIQGATNEKLFF.